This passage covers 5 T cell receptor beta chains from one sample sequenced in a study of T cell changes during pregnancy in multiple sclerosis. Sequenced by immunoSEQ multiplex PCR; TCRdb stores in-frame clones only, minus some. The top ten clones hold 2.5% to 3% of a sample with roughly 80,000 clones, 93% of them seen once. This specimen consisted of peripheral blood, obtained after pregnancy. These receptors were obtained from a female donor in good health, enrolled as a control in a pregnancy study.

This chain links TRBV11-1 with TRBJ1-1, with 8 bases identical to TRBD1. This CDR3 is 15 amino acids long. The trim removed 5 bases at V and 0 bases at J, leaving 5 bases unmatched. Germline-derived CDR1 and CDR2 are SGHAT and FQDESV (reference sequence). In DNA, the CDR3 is TGTGCCAGCAGCCTCGGACAGGGTCTGAACACTGAAGCTTTCTTT. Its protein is CASSLGQGLNTEAFF.

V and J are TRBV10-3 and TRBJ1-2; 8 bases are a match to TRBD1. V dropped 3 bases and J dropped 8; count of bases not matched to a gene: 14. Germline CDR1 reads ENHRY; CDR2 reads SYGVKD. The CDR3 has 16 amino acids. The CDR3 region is CAISDYLEGRGRGYTF. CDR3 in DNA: TGTGCCATCAGTGATTATCTGGAGGGCAGGGGGCGAGGCTACACCTTC.

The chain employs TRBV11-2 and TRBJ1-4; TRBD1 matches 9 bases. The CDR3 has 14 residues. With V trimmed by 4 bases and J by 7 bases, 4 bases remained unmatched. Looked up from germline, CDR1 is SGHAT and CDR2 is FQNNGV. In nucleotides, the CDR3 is TGTGCCAGCAGCTCAGGGACAGGGTTTGAAAAACTGTTTTTT. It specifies CASSSGTGFEKLFF. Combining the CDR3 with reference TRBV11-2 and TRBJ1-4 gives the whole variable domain EAGVAQSPRYKIIEKRQSVAFWCNPISGHATLYWYQQILGQGPKLLIQFQNNGVVDDSQLPKDRFSAERLKGVDSTLKIQPAKLEDSAVYLCASSSGTGFEKLFFGSGTQLSVL.

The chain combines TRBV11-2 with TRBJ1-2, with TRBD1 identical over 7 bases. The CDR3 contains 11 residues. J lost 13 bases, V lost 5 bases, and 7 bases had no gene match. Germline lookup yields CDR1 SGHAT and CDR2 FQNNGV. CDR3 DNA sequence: TGTGCCAGCAGCCAACAGGGGTCGGCCACCTTC. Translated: CASSQQGSATF.

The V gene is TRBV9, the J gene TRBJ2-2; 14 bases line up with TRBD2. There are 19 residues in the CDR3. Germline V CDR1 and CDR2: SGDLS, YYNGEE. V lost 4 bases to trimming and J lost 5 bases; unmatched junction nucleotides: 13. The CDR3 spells CASSPDVGGLAGVTGELFF. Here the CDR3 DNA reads TGTGCCAGCAGCCCAGACGTCGGGGGACTAGCGGGAGTAACCGGGGAGCTGTTTTTT.